The sequence of this TCR beta chain was determined in a study of blood T cell repertoires in COVID-19. Study information: T cells, B-cell-depleted T cells, or PBMCs supplied cDNA or gDNA.

CDR1 is SGHRS, CDR2 YFSETQ, per germline. V was shortened by 2 bases and J by 5 bases, with 11 bases between the two germline ends. This CDR3 has 14 amino acids. The authors' processing: Estimated nucleated cell counts came from reference gene primer amplification. The repertoire was sequenced with immunoSEQ multiplex PCR; TCRdb's copy has only in-frame clones and lacks some. V, J and clone size derive from that table, while D and trimming were established from the DNA sequence. The table records roughly 190,000 clones, roughly 86% of them present only once. The chain recombines TRBV5-1 with TRBJ2-1; maybe TRBD1 (7 bases). The sequenced material came from peripheral blood. This sequence originates from a woman older than 75 in a cohort sampled during active or convalescent COVID-19. CDR3 DNA sequence: TGCGCCAGCAGCTTAGGGGGCGGGGACAATGAGCAGTTCTTC. This gives the protein CASSLGGGDNEQFF.